These 8 T cell receptor beta chains were sequenced from one sample in a study of T cell repertoires in ileal Crohn's disease. Profiled with immunoSEQ multiplex PCR; TCRdb holds only in-frame clones, not every one. The table has approximately 29,000 clones, 80% to 90% seen once; the top ten hold 4.5% to 6%. The sequenced sample consisted of ileal tissue. These receptors were collected from an adult with Crohn's disease.

The gene calls are TRBV7-6 and TRBJ2-5; TRBD1 agrees at 8 bases. The junction had 16 bases not matched to a gene; V was cut back by 2 bases and J by 5 bases. This CDR3 region has 18 residues. Germline CDR1 reads SGHVS; CDR2 reads FNYEAQ. The CDR3 nucleotides are TGTGCCAGCAGCTTATCCCGACAGGGGTCATTGAGTTGGGAGACCCAGTACTTC. Its protein is CASSLSRQGSLSWETQYF.

This clone has a handful of counts. V and J are TRBV23-1 and TRBJ1-3; TRBD1 might be the D (6 bases). TRBV23-1 counts as an open reading frame of uncertain function. This CDR3 region has 16 residues. V was cut by 0 bases and J by 3 bases, with 12 bases left in between. The CDR3 reads CASSQSGAPDGNTIYF. The DNA of the CDR3 is TGCGCCAGCAGTCAATCGGGGGCTCCTGATGGAAACACCATATATTTT.

The chain uses TRBV7-2 and TRBJ1-2; D unclear. The CDR3 consists of 14 residues. Looked up from germline, CDR1 is SGHTA and CDR2 is FQGNSA. V dropped 3 bases and J dropped 4 bases, with 12 bases sitting between them. CDR3 residues: CASSFQYSGYGYTF. In DNA form, the CDR3 reads TGTGCCAGCAGCTTCCAATACTCGGGCTATGGCTACACCTTC. Full variable domain (missing parts from reference TRBV7-2 and TRBJ1-2): GAGVSQSPSNKVTEKGKDVELRCDPISGHTALYWYRQSLGQGLEFLIYFQGNSAPDKSGLPSDRFSAERTGGSVSTLTIQRTQQEDSAVYLCASSFQYSGYGYTFGSGTRLTVV.

The gene calls are TRBV6-6 and TRBJ1-2; D is ambiguous. The V gene lost 8 bases and the J gene lost 7 bases, with 11 bases spanning the gap. The CDR3 is made up of 11 amino acids. The germline V gene has CDR1 MNHNY and CDR2 SVGAGI (reference sequence). CDR3 sequence (DNA): TGTGCCAGCCGGGAGGGCGGTGGCTACACCTTC. This gives the protein CASREGGGYTF.

This clone was seen once. At the DNA level, this CDR3 is encoded by other sequences in the same sample as well. V gene TRBV10-3 combines with J gene TRBJ2-7; D unresolved. Trimming took off 3 bases at V and 3 bases at J, with 3 bases between the two ends. The CDR3 extends over 11 amino acids. Germline-derived CDR1 and CDR2 are ENHRY and SYGVKD. For the CDR3, the DNA is TGTGCCATCAGTGACAGCTACGAGCAGTACTTC. Amino acids: CAISDSYEQYF.

The V gene is TRBV6-5, the J gene TRBJ2-5, with 7 bases lining up with TRBD2. The DNA end is a closer match to TRBJ2-7, so the J assignment may be wrong. This CDR3 has 14 amino acids. Germline CDR1 reads MNHEY; CDR2 reads SVGAGI. The CDR3 sequence is CASSYRGEGYEQYF. CDR3 sequence (DNA): TGTGCCAGCAGTTACCGGGGGGAGGGTTACGAGCAGTACTTC.

The genes are TRBV6-5 and TRBJ2-7, with 7 positions matching TRBD2. Germline V gives CDR1 MNHEY, CDR2 SVGAGI. The length of the CDR3 is 13 residues. V was pared by 7 bases and J by 4 bases, with 7 bases of the junction left unmatched. CDR3 sequence (DNA): TGTGCCAGCACCAAAAGCGGGGAATACGAGCAGTACTTC. Amino acid sequence: CASTKSGEYEQYF.

The CDR3 here is CASSPEALGYTF. In nucleotides, the CDR3 is TGTGCCAGCTCACCCGAGGCCCTCGGCTACACCTTC. V is TRBV18 and J is TRBJ1-2; D is undetermined. Germline CDR1 reads KGHSH; CDR2 reads LQKENI. V lost 3 bases and J lost 8, with 10 bases in between. The CDR3 is made up of 12 amino acids.